Below are 31 T cell receptor beta chains sequenced from a single sample in a study of blood T cell repertoires in COVID-19. Here immunoSEQ multiplex PCR was the method, and the copy in TCRdb shows in-frame clones only, minus some. The sample has 65,000 to 90,000 clones; 83% are singletons. The sequencing input was peripheral blood. Source of these receptors: a woman of 80 years or more with acute or convalescent COVID-19.

Only one count was recorded for this clone. The V and J genes are TRBV5-1 and TRBJ2-1; 16 bases are a match to TRBD2. Germline V gene data show CDR1 as SGHRS and CDR2 as YFSETQ. The CDR3 has 17 amino acids. V was pared by 4 bases and J by 3 bases, with 4 bases of the junction left unmatched. CDR3 sequence reads: CASSDGTSGRVYNEQFF. DNA of the CDR3: TGCGCCAGCAGCGACGGGACTAGCGGGAGGGTCTACAATGAGCAGTTCTTC.

This clone has only a few counts. The rearrangement uses TRBV29-1 and TRBJ2-7; possibly TRBD1 for D (5 bases). CDR3 length equals 13 residues. Trimming pared 6 bases from V and 4 bases from J, leaving 16 bases between. CDR1 is SQVTM and CDR2 is ANQGSEA in the germline V gene. The CDR3 coding sequence is TGCAGCGTCGTCCGTGGGGCGGCTTACGAGCAGTACTTC. Protein sequence: CSVVRGAAYEQYF.

The V call is TRBV28, the J call TRBJ2-2; maybe TRBD2 (5 bases). The CDR3 length is 14 residues. Germline assignment: CDR1 MDHEN and CDR2 SYDVKM. Trimming stripped 7 bases from V and 5 bases from J, with 14 bases between. In nucleotides, the CDR3 is TGTGCCAGCACCCTAGGTGGAGGTACCGGGGAGCTGTTTTTT. Residues: CASTLGGGTGELFF.

The chain combines TRBV6-1 with TRBJ2-3; 8 bases are a match to TRBD2. J gave up 1 base and V 3 bases, and 12 bases lay outside the gene matches. Germline CDR1 and CDR2: MNHNS and SASEGT. There are 18 residues in the CDR3. DNA for the CDR3: TGTGCCAGCAGTGATTTGGGAACTAGCGGTCCTCGCACAGATACGCAGTATTTT. It specifies CASSDLGTSGPRTDTQYF.

This clone was seen only once. This rearrangement joins TRBV27 to TRBJ2-1; 11 bases are shared with TRBD2. The CDR3 is 19 residues long. Trimming removed 3 bases from V and 1 base from J; junction bases left unmatched: 11. Germline assignment: CDR1 MNHEY and CDR2 SMNVEV (reference sequence). CDR3 coding DNA: TGTGCCAGCAGTTTCGGTACTAGCGGGAGTCGGGGGTCCTACAATGAGCAGTTCTTC. This gives the protein CASSFGTSGSRGSYNEQFF.

Turning to this clone: Other DNA sequences within the sample encode an identical CDR3. CDR3 sequence reads: CASSPGRQNTEAFF. In DNA, the CDR3 is TGTGCCAGCTCACCGGGGCGGCAGAACACTGAAGCTTTCTTT. The chain recombines TRBV18 with TRBJ1-1, with D tentatively TRBD1 (5 bases). Germline lookup yields CDR1 KGHSH and CDR2 LQKENI. The length of the CDR3 is 14 residues. V lost 3 bases and J 1 base, leaving 9 bases between the germline ends.

The V gene is TRBV2, the J gene TRBJ1-4, with D possibly matching TRBD1 (6 bases). Between the trimmed V and J ends, which lost 8 bases and 0 bases, there was a span of 10 bases. The CDR3 totals 14 residues. From germline, CDR1 is SNHLY and CDR2 FYNNEI. The CDR3 DNA is TGTGCCAGCGACAGGAGCGCAACTAATGAAAAACTGTTTTTT. Its translation is CASDRSATNEKLFF.

A note on this clone: The same CDR3 is also encoded by other DNA sequences in this sample. The chain is built from TRBV7-2 and TRBJ2-5; D is perhaps TRBD1 (6 bases). The CDR3 totals 14 residues. The germline gives CDR1 SGHTA, CDR2 FQGNSA. V lost 1 base and J lost 5, with 11 bases in between. As DNA, the CDR3 is TGTGCCAGCAGCTTAGATGGGGGCGCTGAGACCCAGTACTTC. Translated: CASSLDGGAETQYF.

This clone has at least ten counts. This chain joins TRBV4-2 and TRBJ2-2, with D possibly TRBD2 on 6 matching bases. V lost 5 bases to trimming and J lost 5 bases, with 15 bases between them. The V gene's germline CDR1 is LGHNA and CDR2 YNFKEQ. There are 15 residues in the CDR3. The CDR3 region has the DNA TGTGCCAGCAGCAAAATAGCAGGAGGGACCGGGGAGCTGTTTTTT. This sequence encodes CASSKIAGGTGELFF.

This clone has just one count. This chain's CDR3 is CASTRDRGDYGYTF. The CDR3 DNA sequence: TGTGCCAGCACCCGGGACAGGGGGGACTATGGCTACACCTTC. This sequence joins TRBV13 and TRBJ1-2; 11 nucleotides line up with TRBD1. The CDR3 loop spans 14 amino acids. Germline V lookup: CDR1 PRHDT, CDR2 FYEKMQ (reference sequence). Trimming cost V 7 bases and J 3 bases; bases outside gene matches: 4.

The chain is built from TRBV30 and TRBJ2-2; 10 bases are a match to TRBD2. V shed 2 bases, J shed 4 bases, and the junction held 1 base outside the gene matches. This CDR3 contains 14 residues. Germline V gene sequence: CDR1 GTSNPN, CDR2 SVGIG (reference sequence). In DNA, the CDR3 is TGTGCCTGGAGTACTAGCGGGGTCACCGGGGAGCTGTTTTTT. Its translation: CAWSTSGVTGELFF.

The chain combines TRBV24-1 with TRBJ2-7; 8 bases match TRBD1. The CDR3 covers 18 residues. Losses at the gene ends were 0 bases for V and 2 bases for J; bases not matched to a gene: 11. Looked up from germline, CDR1 is KGHDR and CDR2 is SFDVKD. CDR3 residues: CATSDLVPGTGDPYEQYF. CDR3 nucleotides: TGTGCCACCAGTGATTTGGTCCCCGGGACAGGAGACCCCTACGAGCAGTACTTC.

This clone has a handful of counts. The chain combines TRBV7-9 with TRBJ1-6; D gene unclear. The CDR3 spans 15 residues. V lost 1 base and J lost 7, with 11 bases in between. The germline V gene has CDR1 SEHNR and CDR2 FQNEAQ (reference sequence). CDR3 bases: TGTGCCAGCAGCTTAGGGACGGGGTGGAATTCACCCCTCCACTTT. Translated, it gives CASSLGTGWNSPLHF.

This chain links TRBV5-8 with TRBJ1-2, with 7 bases aligning to TRBD1. J was trimmed by 2 bases and V by 6 bases; bases with no gene match: 7. Germline V gene lookup returns CDR1 SGHTS and CDR2 YDEGEE. The CDR3 extends over 14 amino acids. For the CDR3, the DNA is TGTGCCAGCAAATTTAGGACAGGAAACTATGGCTACACCTTC. Translation gives CASKFRTGNYGYTF. Filled out from reference TRBV5-8 and TRBJ1-2, the complete variable domain reads EAGVTQSPTHLIKTRGQQATLRCSPISGHTSVYWYQQALGLGLQFLLWYDEGEERNRGNFPPRFSGRQFPNYSSELNVNALELEDSALYLCASKFRTGNYGYTFGSGTRLTVV.

The rearrangement uses TRBV5-6 and TRBJ2-5; D remains ambiguous. Trimming pared 1 base from V and 2 bases from J, leaving 3 bases between. CDR1 and CDR2 (germline): SGHDT, YYEEEE. The CDR3 runs 12 residues. The CDR3 sequence is CASSLQQETQYF. The DNA for the CDR3 is TGTGCCAGCAGCTTGCAACAAGAGACCCAGTACTTC. The variable domain in full, completed from reference TRBV5-6 and TRBJ2-5, reads DAGVTQSPTHLIKTRGQQVTLRCSPKSGHDTVSWYQQALGQGPQFIFQYYEEEERQRGNFPDRFSGHQFPNYSSELNVNALLLGDSALYLCASSLQQETQYFGPGTRLLVL.

V gene TRBV7-3 combines with J gene TRBJ2-1, with 9 nucleotides matching TRBD2. Germline V CDR1 and CDR2: SGHTA, FQGTGA. After removal of 1 base from V and 7 bases from J, the junction contained 11 bases not matched to a gene. There are 17 residues in the CDR3. CDR3 loop: CASSLIGAGGPSNEQFF. DNA of the CDR3: TGTGCCAGCAGCTTAATAGGAGCGGGAGGCCCCTCTAATGAGCAGTTCTTC.

This clone was picked up a small number of times. CDR3 coding DNA: TGTGCCAGCTCGTCGATGGGAGGGTCTAACGGCTATGGCTACACCTTC. Protein sequence: CASSSMGGSNGYGYTF. This sequence joins TRBV18 and TRBJ1-2; D is unresolved. V was shortened by 6 bases and J by 4 bases, with 21 bases between the two germline ends. The germline gives CDR1 KGHSH, CDR2 LQKENI. The CDR3 runs to 16 residues.

The V gene is TRBV27, the J gene TRBJ2-2; 8 bases agree with TRBD1. Germline V CDR1 and CDR2: MNHEY, SMNVEV (reference sequence). This CDR3 comprises 16 residues. V trimming: 5 bases; J trimming: 4 bases; junction bases outside the gene matches: 9. This CDR3 is CASSPPTGVVTGELFF. CDR3 nucleotide sequence: TGTGCCAGCAGTCCCCCGACAGGGGTGGTCACCGGGGAGCTGTTTTTT.

The genes are TRBV6-5 and TRBJ2-7, with a possible D match to TRBD2 (7 bases). This CDR3 comprises 15 residues. The germline gives CDR1 MNHEY, CDR2 SVGAGI. Trimming shortened V by 4 bases and J by 7 bases, and 20 bases separated the two germline ends. The CDR3 DNA sequence: TGTGCCAGCAGTTCCCGGGGGGACAACCTAAGGGAGCAGTACTTC. It specifies CASSSRGDNLREQYF.

The CDR3 here is CASSARDFTGNTIYF. CDR3 DNA: TGTGCCAGCAGCGCCCGGGACTTCACTGGAAACACCATATATTTT. The rearrangement links TRBV9 to TRBJ1-3; D is perhaps TRBD1 (5 bases). In germline, CDR1 is SGDLS, CDR2 YYNGEE. The CDR3 contains 15 residues. V was trimmed by 3 bases and J by 2 bases, leaving 12 bases between them.

The rearrangement uses TRBV20-1 and TRBJ2-5, with unresolved D. Looked up from germline, CDR1 is DFQATT and CDR2 is SNEGSKA (reference sequence). The length of the CDR3 is 11 residues. The germline V and J ends were trimmed by 5 bases and 4 bases, with 8 bases remaining between them. CDR3 sequence reads: CSAGPRETQYF. CDR3 nucleotides: TGCAGTGCTGGCCCCCGAGAGACCCAGTACTTC.

The rearrangement uses TRBV9 and TRBJ1-1; D is possibly TRBD1 (5 bases). The CDR3 covers 14 residues. V shed 1 base and J shed 1 base, with 8 bases lying between them. Germline values: CDR1 SGDLS, CDR2 YYNGEE. The CDR3 coding sequence is TGTGCCAGCAGCGTAACAGGACAGAACACTGAAGCTTTCTTT. It encodes CASSVTGQNTEAFF.

The CDR3 DNA reads as TGTGCCAGCACCCGAGGACAGGGAGATTCACCCCTCCACTTT. It is translated as CASTRGQGDSPLHF. The rearrangement uses TRBV2 and TRBJ1-6; 8 bases are shared with TRBD1. There are 14 residues in the CDR3. From germline, CDR1 is SNHLY and CDR2 FYNNEI. The V segment lost 7 bases and the J segment 8 bases; nucleotides outside the gene matches: 7.

CDR3 in amino acids: CASSPTGASRGIQYF. The CDR3 DNA sequence: TGTGCCAGCAGCCCGACAGGGGCAAGTCGAGGCATTCAGTACTTC. V usage is TRBV2 and J usage is TRBJ2-4, with 8 bases lining up with TRBD1. V lost 6 bases to trimming and J lost 9 bases; unmatched junction nucleotides: 13. CDR3 length: 15 residues. The germline V gene encodes CDR1 SNHLY and CDR2 FYNNEI.

V gene TRBV5-8 combines with J gene TRBJ2-7, with D perhaps TRBD1 (6 bases). Germline assignment: CDR1 SGHTS and CDR2 YDEGEE. This CDR3 spans 15 amino acids. Trimming removed 3 bases at V and 0 bases at J, with 13 bases between. CDR3 sequence (DNA): TGTGCCAGCAGCTCCCGGGACACCAGCTCCTACGAGCAGTACTTC. It specifies CASSSRDTSSYEQYF.

The chain combines TRBV15 with TRBJ1-2, with D possibly matching TRBD1 (6 bases). Trimming took off 3 bases at V and 0 bases at J, with 11 bases between the two ends. The CDR3 contains 15 residues. Germline V gene sequence: CDR1 LNHNV, CDR2 YYDKDF (reference sequence). The CDR3 DNA follows: TGTGCCACCAGCAGCACGGGACACGCTAACTATGGCTACACCTTC. It is translated as CATSSTGHANYGYTF. Based on the CDR3 plus reference TRBV15 and TRBJ1-2, the full variable domain is DAMVIQNPRYQVTQFGKPVTLSCSQTLNHNVMYWYQQKSSQAPKLLFHYYDKDFNNEADTPDNFQSRRPNTSFCFLDIRSPGLGDTAMYLCATSSTGHANYGYTFGSGTRLTVV.

The chain employs TRBV24-1 and TRBJ2-2; D remains unclear. With 0 bases removed from V and 5 bases from J, the gap between germline ends came to 6 bases. Germline V gene data show CDR1 as KGHDR and CDR2 as SFDVKD. The CDR3 extends over 14 amino acids. The CDR3 reads CATSDLSLTGELFF. The CDR3 DNA follows: TGTGCCACCAGTGATTTGTCCCTAACCGGGGAGCTGTTTTTT.

This clone was observed a few times. CDR3 DNA: TGTGCCAGCAGCTTAATCACAGGGAGCTCCTACGAGCAGTACTTC. Protein sequence: CASSLITGSSYEQYF. The chain carries TRBV7-8 and TRBJ2-7; the D gene is possibly TRBD1 (6 bases). The CDR3 runs to 15 residues. V was pared by 2 bases and J by 0 bases, with 11 bases between. Germline values: CDR1 SGHVS, CDR2 FQNEAQ. The entire variable domain, with the rest obtained from reference TRBV7-8 and TRBJ2-7, is as follows: GAGVSQSPRYKVAKRGQDVALRCDPISGHVSLFWYQQALGQGPEFLTYFQNEAQLDKSGLPSDRFFAERPEGSVSTLKIQRTQQEDSAVYLCASSLITGSSYEQYFGPGTRLTVT.

The chain links TRBV11-3 to TRBJ1-3; the match to TRBD1 covers 9 bases. The germline V gene has CDR1 SGHNT and CDR2 YENEEA. CDR3 length equals 15 residues. Losses at the gene ends were 6 bases for V and 4 bases for J; bases not matched to a gene: 7. CDR3 nucleotides: TGTGCCAGCAGTTTACAGGGGGCATCAGGAAACACCATATATTTT. This gives the protein CASSLQGASGNTIYF.

V and J are TRBV18 and TRBJ2-1, with 7 bases that match TRBD1. V lost 3 bases, J lost 1 base, and 3 bases stayed unmatched. The V gene's germline CDR1 is KGHSH and CDR2 LQKENI. This CDR3 has 15 residues. CDR3 region: CASSPQTGSYNEQFF. The CDR3 region has the DNA TGTGCCAGCTCACCCCAGACAGGGTCCTACAATGAGCAGTTCTTC.

This rearrangement joins TRBV28 to TRBJ2-7, with 7 bases fitting TRBD2. Trimming cost V 2 bases and J 6 bases; bases outside gene matches: 10. CDR3 size: 15 residues. Germline V gene data show CDR1 as MDHEN and CDR2 as SYDVKM. The CDR3 DNA reads TGTGCCAGCAGTTTACCGGCGGGACTATACGCCGAGCAGTACTTC. It encodes CASSLPAGLYAEQYF.